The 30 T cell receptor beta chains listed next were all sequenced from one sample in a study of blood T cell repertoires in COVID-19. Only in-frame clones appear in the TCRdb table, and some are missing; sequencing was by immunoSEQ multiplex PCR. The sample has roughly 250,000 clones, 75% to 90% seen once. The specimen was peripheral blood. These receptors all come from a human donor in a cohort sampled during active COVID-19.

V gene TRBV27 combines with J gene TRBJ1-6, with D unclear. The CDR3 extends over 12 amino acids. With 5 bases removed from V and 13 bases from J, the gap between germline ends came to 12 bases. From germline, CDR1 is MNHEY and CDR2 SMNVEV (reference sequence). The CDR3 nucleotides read TGTGCCAGCAGTATAATCGGTGGTCCCCTCCACTTT. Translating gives CASSIIGGPLHF.

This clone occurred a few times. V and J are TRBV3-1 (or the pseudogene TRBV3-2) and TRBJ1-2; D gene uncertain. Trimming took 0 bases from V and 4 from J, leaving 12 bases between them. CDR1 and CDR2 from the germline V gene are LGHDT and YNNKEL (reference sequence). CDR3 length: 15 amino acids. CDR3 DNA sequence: TGTGCCAGCAGCCAAGAAGGCGGGCAAGTCTATGGCTACACCTTC. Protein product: CASSQEGGQVYGYTF.

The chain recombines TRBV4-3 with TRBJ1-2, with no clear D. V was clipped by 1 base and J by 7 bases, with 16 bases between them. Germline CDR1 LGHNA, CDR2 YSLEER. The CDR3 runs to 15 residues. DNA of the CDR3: TGCGCCAGCAGCCAAGCGGTCAGTGCGGTCTCTGGCTACACCTTC. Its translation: CASSQAVSAVSGYTF.

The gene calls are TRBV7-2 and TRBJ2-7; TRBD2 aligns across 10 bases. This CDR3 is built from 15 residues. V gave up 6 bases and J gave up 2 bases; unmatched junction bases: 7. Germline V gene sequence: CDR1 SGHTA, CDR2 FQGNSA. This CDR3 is CASRLSGRRTYEQYF. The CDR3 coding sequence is TGTGCCAGCAGACTTAGCGGGAGGAGAACCTACGAGCAGTACTTC.

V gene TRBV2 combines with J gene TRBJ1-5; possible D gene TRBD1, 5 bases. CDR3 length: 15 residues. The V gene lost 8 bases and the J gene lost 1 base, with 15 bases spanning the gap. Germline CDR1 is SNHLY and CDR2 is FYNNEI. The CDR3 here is CASGRGGTSNQPQHF. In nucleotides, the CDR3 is TGTGCCAGCGGACGGGGGGGGACGAGCAATCAGCCCCAGCATTTT.

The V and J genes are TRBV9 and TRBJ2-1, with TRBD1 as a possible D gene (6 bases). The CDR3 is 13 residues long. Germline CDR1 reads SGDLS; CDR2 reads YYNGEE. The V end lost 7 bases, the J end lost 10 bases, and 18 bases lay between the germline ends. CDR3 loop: CASRGETGYEQFF. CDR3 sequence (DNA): TGTGCCAGCCGAGGGGAAACAGGGTACGAGCAGTTCTTC.

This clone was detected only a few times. CDR3 bases: TGCGCCAGCAGCCCGGGGGGCCGGGGCACCGGGGAGCTGTTTTTT. Translation: CASSPGGRGTGELFF. V usage is TRBV4-3 and J usage is TRBJ2-2; TRBD2 might be the D (7 bases). CDR1 and CDR2 from the germline V gene are LGHNA and YSLEER. This CDR3 region has 15 residues. V was pared by 4 bases and J by 4 bases, with 13 bases between.

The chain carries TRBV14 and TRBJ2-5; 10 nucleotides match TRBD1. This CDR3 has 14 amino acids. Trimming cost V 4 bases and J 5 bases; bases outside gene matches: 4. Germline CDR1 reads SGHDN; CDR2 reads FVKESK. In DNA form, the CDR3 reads TGTGCCAGCAGCCGACAGGGGGCTTTGGAGACCCAGTACTTC. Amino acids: CASSRQGALETQYF. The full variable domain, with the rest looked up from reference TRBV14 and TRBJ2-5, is EAGVTQFPSHSVIEKGQTVTLRCDPISGHDNLYWYRRVMGKEIKFLLHFVKESKQDESGMPNNRFLAERTGGTYSTLKVQPAELEDSGVYFCASSRQGALETQYFGPGTRLLVL.

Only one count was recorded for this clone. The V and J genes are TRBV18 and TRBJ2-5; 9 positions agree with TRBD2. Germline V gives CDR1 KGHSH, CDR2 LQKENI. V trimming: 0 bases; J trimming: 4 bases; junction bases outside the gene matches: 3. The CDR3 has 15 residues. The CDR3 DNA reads TGTGCCAGCTCACCACCGGGAGCGGGGGGAGAGACCCAGTACTTC. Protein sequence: CASSPPGAGGETQYF.

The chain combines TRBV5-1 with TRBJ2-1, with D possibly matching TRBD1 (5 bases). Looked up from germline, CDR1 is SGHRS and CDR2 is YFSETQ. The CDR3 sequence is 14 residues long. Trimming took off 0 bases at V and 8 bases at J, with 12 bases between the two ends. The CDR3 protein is CASSLGFRADEQFF. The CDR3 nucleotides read TGCGCCAGCAGCTTGGGTTTCAGGGCTGATGAGCAGTTCTTC.

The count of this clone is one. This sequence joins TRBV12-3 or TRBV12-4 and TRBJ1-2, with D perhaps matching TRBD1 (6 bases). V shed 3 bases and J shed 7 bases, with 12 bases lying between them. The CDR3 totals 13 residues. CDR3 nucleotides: TGTGCCAGCAGTTTCAACAGGGTGGGTGGCTACACCTTC. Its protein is CASSFNRVGGYTF.

The CDR3 DNA sequence: TGTGCCAGCAGTTACCCCCCGGGGGGCCCATCCTACGAGCAGTACTTC. It codes for CASSYPPGGPSYEQYF. The chain is built from TRBV6-2 or TRBV6-3 and TRBJ2-7, with D possibly TRBD2 on 7 matching bases. This CDR3 has 16 residues. The V and J ends lost 2 bases and 1 base respectively, with 15 bases between them. Germline CDR1 reads MNHEY; CDR2 reads SVGEGT.

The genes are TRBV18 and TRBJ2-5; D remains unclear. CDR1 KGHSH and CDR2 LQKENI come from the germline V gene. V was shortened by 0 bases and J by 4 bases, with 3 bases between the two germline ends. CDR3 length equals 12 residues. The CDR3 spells CASSPPLETQYF. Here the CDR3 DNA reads TGTGCCAGCTCACCACCCTTAGAGACCCAGTACTTC.

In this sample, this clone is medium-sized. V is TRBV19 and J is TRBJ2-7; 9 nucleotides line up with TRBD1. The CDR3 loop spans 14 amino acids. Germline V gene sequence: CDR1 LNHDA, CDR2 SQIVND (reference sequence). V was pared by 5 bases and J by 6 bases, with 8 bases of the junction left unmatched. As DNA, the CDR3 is TGTGCCAGTAGTGGCACAGGGGGCGTCGTCGAGCAGTACTTC. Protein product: CASSGTGGVVEQYF.

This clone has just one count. Here the CDR3 reads CASRRGQASGNTIYF. In DNA, the CDR3 is TGTGCCAGCAGGCGAGGACAGGCCTCTGGAAACACCATATATTTT. The V call is TRBV6-5, the J call TRBJ1-3; TRBD1 aligns across 7 bases. Unmatched junction bases numbered 5, after V lost 6 bases and J lost 0 bases. CDR1 and CDR2 from the germline V gene are MNHEY and SVGAGI. The CDR3 has 15 amino acids.

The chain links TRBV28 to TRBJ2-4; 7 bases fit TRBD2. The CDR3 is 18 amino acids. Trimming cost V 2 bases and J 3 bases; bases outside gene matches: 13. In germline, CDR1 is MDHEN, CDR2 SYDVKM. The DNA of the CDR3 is TGTGCCAGCAGTTTAATCTCCCGCGGGGGAGTTGGCAAAAACATTCAGTACTTC. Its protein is CASSLISRGGVGKNIQYF.

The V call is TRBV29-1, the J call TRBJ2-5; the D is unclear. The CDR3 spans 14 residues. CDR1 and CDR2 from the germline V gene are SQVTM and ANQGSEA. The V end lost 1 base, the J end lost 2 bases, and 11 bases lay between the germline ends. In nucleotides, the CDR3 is TGCAGCGTTGAAGTCAAGCCTAGACAAGAGACCCAGTACTTC. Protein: CSVEVKPRQETQYF.

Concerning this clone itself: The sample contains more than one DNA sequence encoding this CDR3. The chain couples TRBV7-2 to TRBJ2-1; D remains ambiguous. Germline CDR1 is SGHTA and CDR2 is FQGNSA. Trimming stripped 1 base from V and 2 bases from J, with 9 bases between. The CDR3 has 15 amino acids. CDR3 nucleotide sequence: TGTGCCAGCAGCTTAGTTGGCCGTACCTACAATGAGCAGTTCTTC. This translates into CASSLVGRTYNEQFF.

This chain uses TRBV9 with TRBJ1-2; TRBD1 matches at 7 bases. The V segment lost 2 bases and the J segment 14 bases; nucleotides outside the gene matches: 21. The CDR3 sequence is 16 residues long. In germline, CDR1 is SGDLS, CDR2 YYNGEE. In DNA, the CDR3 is TGTGCCAGCAGCGTGGGTGCTCCGGGACAGATCTTCGGAGGGACCTTC. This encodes CASSVGAPGQIFGGTF.

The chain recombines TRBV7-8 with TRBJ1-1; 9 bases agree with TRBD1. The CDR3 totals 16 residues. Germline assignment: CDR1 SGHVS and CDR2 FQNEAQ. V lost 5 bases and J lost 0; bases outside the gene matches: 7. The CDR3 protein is CASSGGDRAMNTEAFF. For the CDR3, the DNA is TGTGCCAGCAGCGGCGGGGACAGGGCCATGAACACTGAAGCTTTCTTT.

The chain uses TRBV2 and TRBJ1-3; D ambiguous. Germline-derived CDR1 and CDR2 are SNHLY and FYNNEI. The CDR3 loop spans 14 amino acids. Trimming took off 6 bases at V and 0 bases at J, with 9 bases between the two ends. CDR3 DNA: TGTGCCAGCAGGGTCTCGGGCTCTGGAAACACCATATATTTT. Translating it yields CASRVSGSGNTIYF.

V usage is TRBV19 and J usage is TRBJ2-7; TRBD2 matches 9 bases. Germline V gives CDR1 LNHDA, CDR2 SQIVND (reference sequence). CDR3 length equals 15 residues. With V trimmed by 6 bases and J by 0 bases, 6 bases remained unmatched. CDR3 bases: TGTGCCAGTAGCACCCTAGCGGGGTCCTCCTACGAGCAGTACTTC. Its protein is CASSTLAGSSYEQYF.

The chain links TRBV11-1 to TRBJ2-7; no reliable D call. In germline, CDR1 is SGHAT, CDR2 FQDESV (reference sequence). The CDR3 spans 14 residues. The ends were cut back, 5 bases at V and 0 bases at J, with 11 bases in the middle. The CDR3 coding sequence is TGTGCCAGCAGCCAAACTTTTTCCTCCTACGAGCAGTACTTC. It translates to CASSQTFSSYEQYF. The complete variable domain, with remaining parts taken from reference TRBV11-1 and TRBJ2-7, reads EAEVAQSPRYKITEKSQAVAFWCDPISGHATLYWYRQILGQGPELLVQFQDESVVDDSQLPKDRFSAERLKGVDSTLKIQPAELGDSAMYLCASSQTFSSYEQYFGPGTRLTVT.

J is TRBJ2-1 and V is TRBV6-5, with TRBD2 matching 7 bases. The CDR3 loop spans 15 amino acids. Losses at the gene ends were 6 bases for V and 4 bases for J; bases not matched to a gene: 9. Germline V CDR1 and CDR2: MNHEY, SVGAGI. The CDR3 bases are TGTGCCAGCAGCCCGCTCGGGACTAAGTACAATGAGCAGTTCTTC. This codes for CASSPLGTKYNEQFF.

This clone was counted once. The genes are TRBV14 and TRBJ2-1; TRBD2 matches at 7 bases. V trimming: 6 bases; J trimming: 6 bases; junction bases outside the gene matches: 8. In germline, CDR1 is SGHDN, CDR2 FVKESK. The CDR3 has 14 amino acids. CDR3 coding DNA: TGTGCCAGCAGTCCCCTTAGGACTAGCAATGAGCAGTTCTTC. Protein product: CASSPLRTSNEQFF.

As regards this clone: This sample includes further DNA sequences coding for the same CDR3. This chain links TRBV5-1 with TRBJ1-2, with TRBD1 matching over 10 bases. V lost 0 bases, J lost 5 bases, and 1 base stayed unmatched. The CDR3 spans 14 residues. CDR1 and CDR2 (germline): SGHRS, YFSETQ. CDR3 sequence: CASSLGQGAYGYTF. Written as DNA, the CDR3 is TGCGCCAGCAGCTTGGGACAGGGGGCATATGGCTACACCTTC.

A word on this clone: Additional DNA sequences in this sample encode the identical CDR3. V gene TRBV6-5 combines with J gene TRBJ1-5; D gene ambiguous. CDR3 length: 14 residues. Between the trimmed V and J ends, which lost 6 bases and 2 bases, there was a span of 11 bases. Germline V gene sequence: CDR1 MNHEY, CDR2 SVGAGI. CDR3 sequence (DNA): TGTGCCAGCAGAGGTGGAGGAGGCAATCAGCCCCAGCATTTT. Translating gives CASRGGGGNQPQHF.

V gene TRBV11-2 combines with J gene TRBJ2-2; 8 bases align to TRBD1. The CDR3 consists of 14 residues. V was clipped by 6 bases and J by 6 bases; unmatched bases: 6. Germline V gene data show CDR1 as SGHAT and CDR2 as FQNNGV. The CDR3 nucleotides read TGTGCCAGCAGTCAGGGGGCTAGCCCCGGGGAGCTGTTTTTT. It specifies CASSQGASPGELFF.

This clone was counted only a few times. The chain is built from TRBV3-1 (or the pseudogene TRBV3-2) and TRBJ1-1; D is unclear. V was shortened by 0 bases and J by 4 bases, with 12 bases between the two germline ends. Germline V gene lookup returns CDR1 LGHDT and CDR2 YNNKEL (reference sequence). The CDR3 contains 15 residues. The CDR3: CASSQEASRGTEAFF. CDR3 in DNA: TGTGCCAGCAGCCAAGAGGCCAGCCGGGGCACTGAAGCTTTCTTT.

CDR3 loop: CASSRRDKSTDTQYF. The CDR3 DNA follows: TGTGCCAGCAGCCGTCGGGACAAGAGCACAGATACGCAGTATTTT. J is TRBJ2-3 and V is TRBV13, with D tentatively TRBD1 (6 bases). Germline loops: CDR1 PRHDT, CDR2 FYEKMQ (reference sequence). V lost 5 bases, J lost 0 bases, and 12 bases lay in between. CDR3 length: 15 residues.